This passage covers 21 T cell receptor beta chains from one sample sequenced in a study of shared clonotypes between healthy human individuals. Produced via immunoSEQ multiplex PCR; TCRdb's table is partial and in-frame only. The sample has more than 1.2 million clones, approximately 98.5% seen once. Specimen: naive CD4+ T cells sorted from blood. Subset in this sample: CD45RA+ positively selected. These receptors were collected from a man under 40 in good health.

The chain joins TRBV5-5 to TRBJ2-2; D is uncertain. The CDR3 is 16 residues long. V shed 4 bases and J shed 0 bases, with 13 bases lying between them. Germline CDR1 SGHKS, CDR2 YYEKEE (reference sequence). The CDR3 here is CASSQYLPANTGELFF. The CDR3 region has the DNA TGTGCCAGCAGCCAGTATCTTCCTGCGAACACCGGGGAGCTGTTTTTT.

V and J are TRBV5-6 and TRBJ2-1; D remains unclear. Deletions cut 0 bases from V and 9 bases from J, with 7 bases between. Germline assignment: CDR1 SGHDT and CDR2 YYEEEE. This CDR3 has 12 amino acids. The CDR3 nucleotides read TGTGCCAGCAGCTTGGCTCCAGCTGAGCAGTTCTTC. It is translated as CASSLAPAEQFF.

The chain joins TRBV25-1 to TRBJ2-2; TRBD2 might be the D (6 bases). V was shortened by 4 bases and J by 2 bases, with 17 bases between the two germline ends. Germline assignment: CDR1 MGHDK and CDR2 SYGVNS. This CDR3 contains 17 residues. The CDR3 coding sequence is TGTGCCAGCAGTGCGCGGGGAAGGGCTACAAACACCGGGGAGCTGTTTTTT. This sequence encodes CASSARGRATNTGELFF.

The chain is built from TRBV7-9 and TRBJ2-3, with 9 bases aligning to TRBD1. Germline V gene data show CDR1 as SEHNR and CDR2 as FQNEAQ (reference sequence). The trim removed 6 bases at V and 4 bases at J, leaving 11 bases unmatched. This CDR3 has 16 amino acids. This CDR3 reads CASRLSRDRVSDTQYF. The CDR3 nucleotides read TGTGCCAGCAGATTATCCCGGGACAGGGTTTCAGATACGCAGTATTTT.

CDR3 loop: CAISESRDRSYEQYF. The CDR3 nucleotides are TGTGCCATCAGTGAATCTAGGGACAGATCCTACGAGCAGTACTTC. The rearrangement uses TRBV10-3 and TRBJ2-7; 7 bases are a match to TRBD1. The CDR3 runs to 15 residues. Germline V gene lookup returns CDR1 ENHRY and CDR2 SYGVKD. The V segment lost 3 bases and the J segment 1 base; nucleotides outside the gene matches: 6.

The rearrangement joins TRBV20-1 to TRBJ2-7; D may match TRBD1 or TRBD2 (5 bases each). Germline assignment: CDR1 DFQATT and CDR2 SNEGSKA (reference sequence). The V end was cut by 6 bases, the J end by 8 bases, with 11 bases between. This CDR3 region has 10 residues. Here the CDR3 DNA reads TGCAGTGCCTCCCTGGGACAGCAGTACTTC. Translated, it gives CSASLGQQYF.

This sequence joins TRBV6-6 and TRBJ1-2; D possibly corresponds to TRBD1 (6 bases). The CDR3 runs to 14 residues. Germline V gene sequence: CDR1 MNHNY, CDR2 SVGAGI (reference sequence). Trimming pared 4 bases from V and 2 bases from J, leaving 11 bases between. The CDR3 loop is CASSFDGQNYGYTF. The DNA of the CDR3 is TGTGCCAGCAGTTTCGACGGACAGAACTATGGCTACACCTTC.

This chain links TRBV30 with TRBJ2-1; 8 bases map to TRBD2. Germline V gene lookup returns CDR1 GTSNPN and CDR2 SVGIG (reference sequence). The length of the CDR3 is 15 residues. Unmatched junction bases numbered 8, after V lost 1 base and J lost 6 bases. CDR3 coding DNA: TGTGCCTGGAGTGGGTTGGGCGGGAGGCCCAATGAGCAGTTCTTC. It specifies CAWSGLGGRPNEQFF.

The rearrangement links TRBV5-1 to TRBJ2-5; 8 bases are shared with TRBD1. V shed 3 bases and J 5 bases; nucleotides not matched to a gene: 12. Per germline, CDR1 SGHRS and CDR2 YFSETQ. This CDR3 is built from 16 residues. The CDR3 bases are TGCGCCAGCAGCTCCCGACGGACAGGGTCGTCGGAGACCCAGTACTTC. As protein: CASSSRRTGSSETQYF.

The chain combines TRBV6-5 with TRBJ2-3; D is undetermined. In germline, CDR1 is MNHEY, CDR2 SVGAGI. V lost 0 bases and J lost 3, with 10 bases in between. The CDR3 extends over 15 amino acids. CDR3 sequence (DNA): TGTGCCAGCAGTTACTCGGCCTACTTAACAGATACGCAGTATTTT. Protein: CASSYSAYLTDTQYF.

For the CDR3, the DNA is TGTGCCAGCAGCCAAGATATGGGGTTCTCTGGAAACACCATATATTTT. This gives the protein CASSQDMGFSGNTIYF. The genes are TRBV14 and TRBJ1-3; D unresolved. The length of the CDR3 is 16 residues. Germline lookup yields CDR1 SGHDN and CDR2 FVKESK. The ends were cut back, 0 bases at V and 0 bases at J, with 9 bases in the middle.

This chain connects TRBV18 to TRBJ2-7, with D possibly TRBD1 on 7 matching bases. The germline CDR1 and CDR2 sequences are KGHSH and LQKENI. The CDR3 covers 13 residues. V was pared by 1 base and J by 7 bases, with 11 bases between. In nucleotides, the CDR3 is TGTGCCAGCTCACCACAGGGGGCGGGGGAGCAGTACTTC. Its protein product is CASSPQGAGEQYF.

This rearrangement joins TRBV4-3 to TRBJ2-1; 9 bases align to TRBD1. The V and J ends lost 4 bases and 2 bases, in that order; junction bases with no gene match: 15. The CDR3 is made up of 19 amino acids. Germline assignment: CDR1 LGHNA and CDR2 YSLEER. DNA of the CDR3: TGCGCCAGCAGCCTCCGGGACAGGGTAAACCAGATTACCTACAATGAGCAGTTCTTC. Amino acids: CASSLRDRVNQITYNEQFF.

The V and J genes are TRBV6-4 and TRBJ2-5; D uncertain. Germline values: CDR1 MRHNA, CDR2 SNTAGT. Trimming left V 5 bases short and J 5 bases short, with 21 bases between. The CDR3 has 16 residues. The CDR3 is CASSPIPTERWETQYF. The CDR3 DNA reads as TGTGCCAGCAGTCCCATTCCGACCGAAAGGTGGGAGACCCAGTACTTC.

The CDR3 coding sequence is TGTGCCAGCAGCACCTCACCCCTAGCGGGATTATCGGATGAGCAGTTCTTC. Amino acid sequence: CASSTSPLAGLSDEQFF. This chain links TRBV9 with TRBJ2-1; 9 nucleotides agree with TRBD2. The CDR3 sequence is 17 residues long. Germline CDR1 SGDLS, CDR2 YYNGEE. The V and J ends lost 4 bases and 8 bases, in that order; junction bases with no gene match: 16. The entire variable domain, with the rest obtained from reference TRBV9 and TRBJ2-1, is as follows: DSGVTQTPKHLITATGQRVTLRCSPRSGDLSVYWYQQSLDQGLQFLIQYYNGEERAKGNILERFSAQQFPDLHSELNLSSLELGDSALYFCASSTSPLAGLSDEQFFGPGTRLTVL.

The chain is built from TRBV20-1 and TRBJ2-1; D is undetermined. The V gene lost 4 bases and the J gene lost 7 bases, with 5 bases spanning the gap. From germline, CDR1 is DFQATT and CDR2 SNEGSKA (reference sequence). CDR3 size: 10 residues. Here the CDR3 DNA reads TGCAGTGCTATCGCGAATGAGCAGTTCTTC. It specifies CSAIANEQFF.

The rearrangement uses TRBV18 and TRBJ1-1, with D perhaps matching TRBD1 (5 bases). The V end lost 3 bases, the J end lost 5 bases, and 13 bases lay between the germline ends. CDR1 is KGHSH, CDR2 LQKENI, per germline. The CDR3 extends over 14 amino acids. CDR3 coding DNA: TGTGCCAGCTCACCGAAGCAGGGAGGGACTGAAGCTTTCTTT. Protein: CASSPKQGGTEAFF.

The chain links TRBV18 to TRBJ2-7, with 8 bases fitting TRBD1. Germline trimming cut 4 bases from V and 0 bases from J; bases unmatched to any gene: 5. Germline CDR1 KGHSH, CDR2 LQKENI. This CDR3 spans 15 amino acids. CDR3 nucleotides: TGTGCCAGCTCACTGGGACAGGTTCGCTCCTACGAGCAGTACTTC. It specifies CASSLGQVRSYEQYF. Filled out from reference TRBV18 and TRBJ2-7, the complete variable domain reads NAGVMQNPRHLVRRRGQEARLRCSPMKGHSHVYWYRQLPEEGLKFMVYLQKENIIDESGMPKERFSAEFPKEGPSILRIQQVVRGDSAAYFCASSLGQVRSYEQYFGPGTRLTVT.

The chain combines TRBV5-8 with TRBJ2-2; D remains unclear. The germline CDR1 and CDR2 sequences are SGHTS and YDEGEE. CDR3 length equals 15 residues. V lost 1 base and J lost 1, with 8 bases in between. As DNA, the CDR3 is TGTGCCAGCAGCTTGATTGCCGTGAACACCGGGGAGCTGTTTTTT. Its protein product is CASSLIAVNTGELFF.

The chain employs TRBV9 and TRBJ1-2; TRBD1 matches at 11 bases. The V and J ends lost 5 bases and 8 bases, in that order; junction bases with no gene match: 11. Germline lookup yields CDR1 SGDLS and CDR2 YYNGEE. The CDR3 is 15 residues long. The CDR3 coding sequence is TGTGCCAGCAGTGCCTGGACAGGGGGCGTTGAAGGCTACACCTTC. Translated, it gives CASSAWTGGVEGYTF.

This clone came up once. The chain uses TRBV6-5 and TRBJ2-7; D may be TRBD2 (6 bases). This CDR3 spans 15 amino acids. In germline, CDR1 is MNHEY, CDR2 SVGAGI. Trimming took off 0 bases at V and 7 bases at J, with 16 bases between the two ends. The CDR3 protein is CASSYSGSGVGEQYF. The CDR3 coding sequence is TGTGCCAGCAGTTACTCGGGATCGGGGGTGGGTGAGCAGTACTTC.